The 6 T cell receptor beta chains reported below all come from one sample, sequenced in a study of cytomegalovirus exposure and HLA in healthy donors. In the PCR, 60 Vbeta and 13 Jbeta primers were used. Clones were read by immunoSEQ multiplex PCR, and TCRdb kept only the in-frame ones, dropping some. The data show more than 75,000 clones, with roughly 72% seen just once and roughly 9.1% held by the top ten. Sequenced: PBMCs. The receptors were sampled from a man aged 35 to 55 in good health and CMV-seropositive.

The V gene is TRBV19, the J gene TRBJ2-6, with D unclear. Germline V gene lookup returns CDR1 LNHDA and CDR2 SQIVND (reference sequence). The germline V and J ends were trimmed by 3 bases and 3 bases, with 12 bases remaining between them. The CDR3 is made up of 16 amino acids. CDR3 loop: CASSMARMDGANVLTF. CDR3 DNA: TGTGCCAGTAGTATGGCCAGGATGGATGGGGCCAACGTCCTGACTTTC.

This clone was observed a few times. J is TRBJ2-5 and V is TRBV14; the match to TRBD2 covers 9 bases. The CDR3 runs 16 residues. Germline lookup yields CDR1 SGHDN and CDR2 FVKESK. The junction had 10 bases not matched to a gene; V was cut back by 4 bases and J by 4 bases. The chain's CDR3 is CASSPSLAGTAETQYF. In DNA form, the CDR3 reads TGTGCCAGCAGCCCTAGTCTAGCGGGGACGGCAGAGACCCAGTACTTC.

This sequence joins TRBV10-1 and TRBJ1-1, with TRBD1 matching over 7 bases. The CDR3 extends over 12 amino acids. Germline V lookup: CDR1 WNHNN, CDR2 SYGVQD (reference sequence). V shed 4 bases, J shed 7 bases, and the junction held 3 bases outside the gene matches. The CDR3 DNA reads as TGCGCCAGCAGTGTGGACAGGATTGAAGCTTTCTTT. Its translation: CASSVDRIEAFF.

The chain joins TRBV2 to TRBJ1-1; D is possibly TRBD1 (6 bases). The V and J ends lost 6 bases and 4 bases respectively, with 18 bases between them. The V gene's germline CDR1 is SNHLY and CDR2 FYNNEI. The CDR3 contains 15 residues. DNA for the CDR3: TGTGCCAGCAGGGGAGACAGGCTGGGCTCCACTGAAGCTTTCTTT. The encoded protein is CASRGDRLGSTEAFF.

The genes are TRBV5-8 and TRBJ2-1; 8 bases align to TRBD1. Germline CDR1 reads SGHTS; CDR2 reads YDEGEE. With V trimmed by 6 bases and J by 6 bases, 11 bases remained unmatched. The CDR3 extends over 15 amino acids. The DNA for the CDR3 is TGTGCCAGCACCGCCGGGACAGGTATCCTCAATGAGCAGTTCTTC. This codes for CASTAGTGILNEQFF.

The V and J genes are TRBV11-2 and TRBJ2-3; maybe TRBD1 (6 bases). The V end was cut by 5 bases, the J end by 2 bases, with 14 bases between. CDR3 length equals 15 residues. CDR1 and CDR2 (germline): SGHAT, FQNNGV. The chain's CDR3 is CASSLQGINTDTQYF. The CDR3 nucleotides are TGTGCCAGCAGCCTCCAGGGGATTAACACAGATACGCAGTATTTT.